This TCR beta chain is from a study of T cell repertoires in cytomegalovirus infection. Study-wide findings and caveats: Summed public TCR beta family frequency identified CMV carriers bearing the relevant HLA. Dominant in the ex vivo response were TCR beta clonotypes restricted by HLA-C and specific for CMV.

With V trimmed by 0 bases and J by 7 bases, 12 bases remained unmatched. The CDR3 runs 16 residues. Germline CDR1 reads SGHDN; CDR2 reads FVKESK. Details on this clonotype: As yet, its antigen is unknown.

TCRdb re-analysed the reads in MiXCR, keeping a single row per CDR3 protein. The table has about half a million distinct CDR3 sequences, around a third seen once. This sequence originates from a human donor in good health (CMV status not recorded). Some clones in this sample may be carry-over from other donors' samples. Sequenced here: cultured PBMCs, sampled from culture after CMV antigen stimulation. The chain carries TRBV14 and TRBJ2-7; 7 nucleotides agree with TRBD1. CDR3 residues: CASSQDLPGGYREQYF. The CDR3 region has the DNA TGTGCCAGCAGCCAAGATCTGCCAGGGGGTTATCGAGAGCAGTACTTC. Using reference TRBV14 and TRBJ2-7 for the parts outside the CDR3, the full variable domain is EAGVTQFPSHSVIEKGQTVTLRCDPISGHDNLYWYRRVMGKEIKFLLHFVKESKQDESGMPNNRFLAERTGGTYSTLKVQPAELEDSGVYFCASSQDLPGGYREQYFGPGTRLTVT.